A selection of T cell receptor beta chains follows, all from one sample in a study of cytomegalovirus exposure and HLA in healthy donors. The repertoire was sequenced with immunoSEQ multiplex PCR; TCRdb's copy has only in-frame clones and lacks some. The table has about 190,000 clones, roughly three quarters seen once; the top ten hold approximately 1.4%. Sample: PBMCs. The receptors stem from a woman between 45 and 60 years old in good health and CMV-seronegative. CDR3s include the opening cysteine and the closing phenylalanine or tryptophan. Each record gives: D gene, clone size, J gene, V gene, CDR3 DNA, CDR3 protein. A D gene is named only where the DNA matches it firmly. Where a row states a size, it is once, few, many or the class of an expanded clone; other rows omit it.

>TRBD2|few|TRBJ2-7|TRBV5-4
TGTGCCAGCAGCTATACTAGCGGGAGCTACGAGCAGTACTTC
CASSYTSGSYEQYF
>.|few|TRBJ1-1|TRBV7-9
TGTGCCAGCAGCTTAAGCCAGGAGAACACTGAAGCTTTCTTT
CASSLSQENTEAFF
>.|.|TRBJ2-7|TRBV10-3
TGTGCCATCAGTGAGGCTTCCTTTAGGACTATCTACGAGCAGTACTTC
CAISEASFRTIYEQYF
>TRBD1|.|TRBJ1-3|TRBV7-9
TGTGCCAGCAGCCCCGTGGGGACAGCAGGAAACACCATATATTTT
CASSPVGTAGNTIYF
>TRBD1|.|TRBJ2-3|TRBV5-1
TGCGCCAGCAGCAGGGATGGGACAGGGTCAGATACGCAGTATTTT
CASSRDGTGSDTQYF
>TRBD1|.|TRBJ1-1|TRBV7-6
TGTGCCAGCAGCCACGGTGGGACAGGGGGAACTGAAGCTTTCTTT
CASSHGGTGGTEAFF
>TRBD2|.|TRBJ2-1|TRBV29-1
TGCAGCGTTGAGGGACTAGTAAAGAGGAGCCAAGCACCCCGAACTTACAATGAGCAGTTCTTC
CSVEGLVKRSQAPRTYNEQFF
>.|.|TRBJ2-5|TRBV7-3
TGTGCCAGCAGCCCGGGCAGGGGCGAGACCCAGTACTTC
CASSPGRGETQYF
>.|.|TRBJ2-2|TRBV7-2
TGTGCCAGCAGCTTAGCGGGGGGGCGGAACGGGGAGCTGTTTTTT
CASSLAGGRNGELFF
>TRBD1|.|TRBJ2-6|TRBV28
TGTGCCAGCAGTGGGGAATCCGGGACAGGCGACTCTGGGGCCAACGTCCTGACTTTC
CASSGESGTGDSGANVLTF
>.|.|TRBJ2-5|TRBV5-1
TGCGCCAGCAGCCCGGCAGGGGTCGGCGGAGAGACCCAGTACTTC
CASSPAGVGGETQYF
>.|.|TRBJ1-6|TRBV5-1
TGCGCCAGCAGCTTGGAGCAGGGAATTGCTAATTCACCCCTCCACTTT
CASSLEQGIANSPLHF
>TRBD1|.|TRBJ2-7|TRBV28
TGTGCCAGCAGTCCTGCTGGACAGGGGCCCCACGAGCAGTACTTC
CASSPAGQGPHEQYF
>.|.|TRBJ2-1|TRBV6-5
TGTGCCAGCAGTTACTCGACAGTCCTTGAAGGTCAGGAGCAGTTCTTC
CASSYSTVLEGQEQFF
>TRBD1|.|TRBJ1-5|TRBV28
TGTGCCAGCAGTCAAACAGGGGGTGGGCAGCCCCAGCATTTT
CASSQTGGGQPQHF
>TRBD2|.|TRBJ2-5|TRBV7-2
TGTGCCAGCAGCCTTAAGGGACTAGCGGTACAAGAGACCCAGTACTTC
CASSLKGLAVQETQYF
>TRBD1|.|TRBJ2-1|TRBV4-3
TGCGCCAGCAGCCCGATTTCGGGACAGGGGCACAATGAGCAGTTCTTC
CASSPISGQGHNEQFF
>TRBD2|.|TRBJ2-7|TRBV5-4
TGTGCCAGCAGCTCCACGCCGAGCGGGAGTATCTCCTACGAGCAGTACTTC
CASSSTPSGSISYEQYF
>TRBD1|.|TRBJ1-5|TRBV15
TGTGCCACCAGCAGAGGACAGGGCGACAATCAGCCCCAGCATTTT
CATSRGQGDNQPQHF
>.|.|TRBJ2-5|TRBV18
TGTGCCAGCTCACCACTCTCAGAGACCCAGTACTTC
CASSPLSETQYF